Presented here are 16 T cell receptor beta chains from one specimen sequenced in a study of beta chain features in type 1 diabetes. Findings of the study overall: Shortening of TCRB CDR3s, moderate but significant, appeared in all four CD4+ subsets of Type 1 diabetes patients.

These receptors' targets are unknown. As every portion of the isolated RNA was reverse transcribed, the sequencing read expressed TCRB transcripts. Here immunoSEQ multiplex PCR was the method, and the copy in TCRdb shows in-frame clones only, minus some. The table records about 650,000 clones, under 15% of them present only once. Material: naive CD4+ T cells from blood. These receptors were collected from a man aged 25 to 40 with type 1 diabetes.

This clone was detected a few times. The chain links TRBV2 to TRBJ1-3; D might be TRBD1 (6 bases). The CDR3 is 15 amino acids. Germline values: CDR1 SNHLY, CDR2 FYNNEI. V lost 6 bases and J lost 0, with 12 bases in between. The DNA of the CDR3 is TGTGCCAGCAGCGGAACAGGGCCCTCTGGAAACACCATATATTTT. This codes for CASSGTGPSGNTIYF.

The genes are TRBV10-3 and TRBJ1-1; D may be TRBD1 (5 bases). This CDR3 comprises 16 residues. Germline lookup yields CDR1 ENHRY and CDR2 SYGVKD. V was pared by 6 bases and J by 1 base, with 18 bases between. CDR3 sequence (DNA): TGTGCCATCAGGCGCAGGGCCGAAGCTTCGAACACTGAAGCTTTCTTT. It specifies CAIRRRAEASNTEAFF.

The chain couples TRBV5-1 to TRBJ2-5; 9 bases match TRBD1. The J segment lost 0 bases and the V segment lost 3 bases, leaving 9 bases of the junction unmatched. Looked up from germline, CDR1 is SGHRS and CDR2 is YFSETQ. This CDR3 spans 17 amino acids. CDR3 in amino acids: CASSSRDRDGYQETQYF. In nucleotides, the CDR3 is TGCGCCAGCAGCTCTCGGGACAGGGATGGCTACCAAGAGACCCAGTACTTC.

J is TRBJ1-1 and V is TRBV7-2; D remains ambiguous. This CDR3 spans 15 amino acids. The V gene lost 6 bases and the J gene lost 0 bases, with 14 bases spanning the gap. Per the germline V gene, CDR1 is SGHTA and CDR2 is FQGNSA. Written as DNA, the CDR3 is TGTGCCAGCAGACCAACCCGGGAGGTGAACACTGAAGCTTTCTTT. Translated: CASRPTREVNTEAFF. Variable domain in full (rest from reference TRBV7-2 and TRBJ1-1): GAGVSQSPSNKVTEKGKDVELRCDPISGHTALYWYRQSLGQGLEFLIYFQGNSAPDKSGLPSDRFSAERTGGSVSTLTIQRTQQEDSAVYLCASRPTREVNTEAFFGQGTRLTVV.

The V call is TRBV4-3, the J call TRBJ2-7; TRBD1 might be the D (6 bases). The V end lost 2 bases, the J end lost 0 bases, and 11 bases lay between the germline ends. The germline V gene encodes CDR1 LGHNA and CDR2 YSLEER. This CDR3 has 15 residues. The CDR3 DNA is TGCGCCAGCAGCCAATTACAGGGATACTCCTACGAGCAGTACTTC. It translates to CASSQLQGYSYEQYF.

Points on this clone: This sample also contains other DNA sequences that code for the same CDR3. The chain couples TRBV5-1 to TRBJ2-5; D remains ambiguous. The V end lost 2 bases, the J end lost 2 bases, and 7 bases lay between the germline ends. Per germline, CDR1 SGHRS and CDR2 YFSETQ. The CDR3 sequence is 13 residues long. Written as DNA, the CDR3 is TGCGCCAGCAGCTTAGGGCGGCAAGAGACCCAGTACTTC. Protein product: CASSLGRQETQYF.

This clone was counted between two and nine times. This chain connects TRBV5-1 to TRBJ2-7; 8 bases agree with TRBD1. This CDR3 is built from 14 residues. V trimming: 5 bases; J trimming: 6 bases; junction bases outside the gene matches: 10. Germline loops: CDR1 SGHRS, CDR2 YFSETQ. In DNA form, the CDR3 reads TGCGCCAGCAGTTACGGACAGGGATTTGGCGAGCAGTACTTC. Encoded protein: CASSYGQGFGEQYF.

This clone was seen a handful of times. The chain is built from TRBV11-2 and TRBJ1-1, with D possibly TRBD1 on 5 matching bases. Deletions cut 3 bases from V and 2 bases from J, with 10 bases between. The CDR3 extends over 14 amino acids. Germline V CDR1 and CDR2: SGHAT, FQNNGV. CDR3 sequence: CASSLTAGNTEAFF. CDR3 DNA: TGTGCCAGCAGCTTGACAGCGGGAAACACTGAAGCTTTCTTT. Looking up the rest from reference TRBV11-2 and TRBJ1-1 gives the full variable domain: EAGVAQSPRYKIIEKRQSVAFWCNPISGHATLYWYQQILGQGPKLLIQFQNNGVVDDSQLPKDRFSAERLKGVDSTLKIQPAKLEDSAVYLCASSLTAGNTEAFFGQGTRLTVV.

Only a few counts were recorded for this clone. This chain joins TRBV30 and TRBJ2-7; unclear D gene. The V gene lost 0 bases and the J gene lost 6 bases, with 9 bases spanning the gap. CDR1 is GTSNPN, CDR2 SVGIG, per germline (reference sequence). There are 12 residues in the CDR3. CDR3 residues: CAWSVADSEQYF. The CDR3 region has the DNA TGTGCCTGGAGTGTGGCTGATTCCGAGCAGTACTTC.

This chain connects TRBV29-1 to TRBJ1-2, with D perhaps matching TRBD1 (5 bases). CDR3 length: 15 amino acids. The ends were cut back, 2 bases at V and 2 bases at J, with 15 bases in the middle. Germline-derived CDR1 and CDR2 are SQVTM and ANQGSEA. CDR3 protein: CSVEPGVGENYGYTF. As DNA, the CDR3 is TGCAGCGTTGAACCCGGTGTAGGGGAAAACTATGGCTACACCTTC. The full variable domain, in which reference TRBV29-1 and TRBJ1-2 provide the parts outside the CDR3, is SAVISQKPSRDICQRGTSLTIQCQVDSQVTMMFWYRQQPGQSLTLIATANQGSEATYESGFVIDKFPISRPNLTFSTLTVSNMSPEDSSIYLCSVEPGVGENYGYTFGSGTRLTVV.

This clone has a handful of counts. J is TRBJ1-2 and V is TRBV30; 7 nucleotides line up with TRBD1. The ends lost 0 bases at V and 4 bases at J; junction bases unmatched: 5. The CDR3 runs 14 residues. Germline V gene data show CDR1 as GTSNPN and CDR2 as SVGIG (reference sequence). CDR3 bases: TGTGCCTGGAGTGTCCTGGACAGGATCTATGGCTACACCTTC. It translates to CAWSVLDRIYGYTF.

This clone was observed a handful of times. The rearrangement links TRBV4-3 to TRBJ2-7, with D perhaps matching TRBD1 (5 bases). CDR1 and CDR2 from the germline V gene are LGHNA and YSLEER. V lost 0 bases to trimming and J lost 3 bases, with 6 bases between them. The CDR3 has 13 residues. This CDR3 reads CASSQEQGYEQYF. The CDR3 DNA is TGCGCCAGCAGCCAAGAGCAGGGCTACGAGCAGTACTTC.

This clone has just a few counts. For the CDR3, the DNA is TGTGCCAGCTCACCATGGACAGGGCACAATGAGCAGTTCTTC. Translated, it gives CASSPWTGHNEQFF. The chain couples TRBV18 to TRBJ2-1, with 8 bases matching TRBD1. Per germline, CDR1 KGHSH and CDR2 LQKENI. V dropped 2 bases and J dropped 5; count of bases not matched to a gene: 2. The CDR3 spans 14 residues.

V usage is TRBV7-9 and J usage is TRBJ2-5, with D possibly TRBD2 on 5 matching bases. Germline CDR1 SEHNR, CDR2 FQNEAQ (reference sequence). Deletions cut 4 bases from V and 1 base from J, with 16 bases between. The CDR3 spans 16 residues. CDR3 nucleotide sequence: TGTGCCAGCAGCTCCGCCGGTACGCGGGCCCAAGAGACCCAGTACTTC. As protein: CASSSAGTRAQETQYF.

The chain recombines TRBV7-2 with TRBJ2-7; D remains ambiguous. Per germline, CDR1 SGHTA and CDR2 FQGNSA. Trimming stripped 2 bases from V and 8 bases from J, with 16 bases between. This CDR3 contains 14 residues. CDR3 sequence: CASSLSRTVRKQYF. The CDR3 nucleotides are TGTGCCAGCAGCTTATCCAGGACGGTGAGGAAGCAGTACTTC. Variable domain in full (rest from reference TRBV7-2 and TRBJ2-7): GAGVSQSPSNKVTEKGKDVELRCDPISGHTALYWYRQSLGQGLEFLIYFQGNSAPDKSGLPSDRFSAERTGGSVSTLTIQRTQQEDSAVYLCASSLSRTVRKQYFGPGTRLTVT.

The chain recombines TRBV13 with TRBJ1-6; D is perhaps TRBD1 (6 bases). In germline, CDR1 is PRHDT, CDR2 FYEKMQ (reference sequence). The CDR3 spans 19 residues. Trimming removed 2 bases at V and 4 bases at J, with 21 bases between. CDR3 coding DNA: TGTGCCAGCAGCTTAAAACCTCCATGGGGCAGGGGATATAATTCACCCCTCCACTTT. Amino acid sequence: CASSLKPPWGRGYNSPLHF.